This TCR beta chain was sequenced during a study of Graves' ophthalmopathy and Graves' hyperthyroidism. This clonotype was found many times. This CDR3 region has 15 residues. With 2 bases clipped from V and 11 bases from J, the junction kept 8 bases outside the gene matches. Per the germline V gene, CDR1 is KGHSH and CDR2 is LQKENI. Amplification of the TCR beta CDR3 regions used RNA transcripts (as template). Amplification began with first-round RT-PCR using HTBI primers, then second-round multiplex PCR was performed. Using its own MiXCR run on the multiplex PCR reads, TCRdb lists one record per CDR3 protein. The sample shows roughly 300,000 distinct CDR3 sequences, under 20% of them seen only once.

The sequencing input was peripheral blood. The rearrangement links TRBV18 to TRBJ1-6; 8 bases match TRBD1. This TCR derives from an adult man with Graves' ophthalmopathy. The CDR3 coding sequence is TGTGCCAGCTCACCAGCGTTGACAGGGGTTACACCCCTCCACTTT. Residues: CASSPALTGVTPLHF.